Listed below are T cell receptor beta chains from one sample, sequenced in a study of CD8+CD57+ T cells in acquired aplastic anemia. MiXCR was run by TCRdb on the reads, yielding one entry per CDR3 protein. The sample lists some 210,000 distinct CDR3 sequences, 61% occurring once. The sample consisted of sorted CD4+, CD8+, or CD8+CD57+ T cells (not recorded which) from PBMCs. The receptor set was obtained from a human donor in good health. Each CDR3 is given with its conserved first and last residue. D genes are given only for firm matches. The size of a clone is reported for some rows only, either as once, few or many, or as a class for expanded clones.

V gene: TRBV10-3
J gene: TRBJ1-1
D gene: .
clone size: .
CDR3 protein: CAISESGRANTEAFF
CDR3 DNA: TGTGCCATCAGTGAATCCGGCAGGGCGAACACTGAAGCTTTCTTT

V gene: TRBV13
J gene: TRBJ1-1
D gene: .
clone size: many
CDR3 protein: CASSPGLRGNTEAFF
CDR3 DNA: TGTGCCAGCAGTCCAGGACTCAGGGGAAACACTGAAGCTTTCTTT

V gene: TRBV6-5
J gene: TRBJ1-1
D gene: .
clone size: many
CDR3 protein: CASKVGTEAFF
CDR3 DNA: TGTGCCAGCAAGGTGGGCACTGAAGCTTTCTTT

V gene: TRBV7-2
J gene: TRBJ2-2
D gene: TRBD2
clone size: .
CDR3 protein: CASSLNLAGGPSGELFF
CDR3 DNA: TGTGCCAGCAGCTTAAACCTAGCGGGAGGGCCGTCCGGGGAGCTGTTTTTT

V gene: TRBV7-9
J gene: TRBJ2-2
D gene: .
clone size: .
CDR3 protein: CASSLRGNGELFF
CDR3 DNA: TGTGCCAGCAGCTTAAGAGGGAACGGGGAGCTGTTTTTT

V gene: TRBV19
J gene: TRBJ1-2
D gene: TRBD1
clone size: .
CDR3 protein: CASTGQGRSNYGYTF
CDR3 DNA: TGTGCCAGTACGGGACAGGGAAGATCTAACTATGGCTACACCTTC

V gene: TRBV9
J gene: TRBJ2-3
D gene: TRBD1
clone size: .
CDR3 protein: CASSDWTGGYTDTQYF
CDR3 DNA: TGTGCCAGCAGCGATTGGACAGGGGGTTACACAGATACGCAGTATTTT

V gene: TRBV11-3
J gene: TRBJ1-5
D gene: .
clone size: many
CDR3 protein: CASSLTGVYQPQHF
CDR3 DNA: TGTGCCAGCAGCTTGACAGGAGTGTATCAGCCCCAGCATTTT

V gene: TRBV3-1
J gene: TRBJ2-1
D gene: .
clone size: .
CDR3 protein: CASSYRGRDEQFF
CDR3 DNA: TGTGCCAGCAGCTACCGGGGACGGGATGAGCAGTTCTTC

V gene: TRBV29-1
J gene: TRBJ1-1
D gene: .
clone size: .
CDR3 protein: CSVAPRTEAFF
CDR3 DNA: TGCAGCGTTGCGCCCAGGACTGAAGCTTTCTTT

V gene: TRBV9
J gene: TRBJ2-3
D gene: .
clone size: .
CDR3 protein: CASSERVLDTQYF
CDR3 DNA: TGCGCCAGCAGTGAGAGGGTTTTAGATACGCAGTATTTT

V gene: TRBV19
J gene: TRBJ2-3
D gene: TRBD2
clone size: .
CDR3 protein: CASTTGSGGRTDTQYF
CDR3 DNA: TGTGCCAGTACCACAGGGAGCGGGGGGCGCACAGATACGCAGTATTTT

V gene: TRBV7-3
J gene: TRBJ2-1
D gene: .
clone size: .
CDR3 protein: CASSLDQLSSYNEQFF
CDR3 DNA: TGTGCCAGCAGCCTCGACCAGTTAAGCTCCTACAATGAGCAGTTCTTC

V gene: TRBV9
J gene: TRBJ2-5
D gene: .
clone size: once
CDR3 protein: CASSASPGKGETQYF
CDR3 DNA: TGTGCCAGCAGCGCCAGTCCTGGTAAAGGGGAGACCCAGTACTTC

V gene: TRBV27
J gene: TRBJ2-3
D gene: .
clone size: few
CDR3 protein: CASSSPDTQYF
CDR3 DNA: TGTGCCAGCAGTTCCCCCGATACGCAGTATTTT

V gene: TRBV20-1
J gene: TRBJ2-1
D gene: .
clone size: few
CDR3 protein: CSADRNSYNEQFF
CDR3 DNA: TGCAGTGCTGACCGAAACTCCTACAATGAGCAGTTCTTC

V gene: TRBV7-2
J gene: TRBJ2-7
D gene: TRBD1
clone size: .
CDR3 protein: CASSLEGQGPSAF
CDR3 DNA: TGTGCCAGCAGCTTAGAAGGACAGGGACCCTCAGCCTTC

V gene: TRBV4-2
J gene: TRBJ1-4
D gene: TRBD1
clone size: many
CDR3 protein: CASSQGGWGTGNEKLFF
CDR3 DNA: TGTGCCAGCAGCCAAGGGGGTTGGGGGACAGGTAATGAAAAACTGTTTTTT

V gene: TRBV6-2/TRBV6-3
J gene: TRBJ2-1
D gene: .
clone size: .
CDR3 protein: CASGPAASSYNEQFF
CDR3 DNA: TGTGCCAGCGGTCCAGCGGCTAGCTCCTACAATGAGCAGTTCTTC

V gene: TRBV20-1
J gene: TRBJ2-7
D gene: TRBD2
clone size: many
CDR3 protein: CSASGTSDYEQYF
CDR3 DNA: TGCAGTGCTAGCGGGACTAGCGACTACGAGCAGTACTTC

V gene: TRBV7-9
J gene: TRBJ2-7
D gene: .
clone size: many
CDR3 protein: CASSLRQDKSSYEQYF
CDR3 DNA: TGTGCCAGCAGCTTAAGGCAGGACAAAAGCTCCTACGAGCAGTACTTC

V gene: TRBV10-1
J gene: TRBJ2-1
D gene: TRBD2
clone size: many
CDR3 protein: CASSKTSGSNEQFF
CDR3 DNA: TGCGCCAGCAGTAAGACTAGCGGGAGCAATGAGCAGTTCTTC

V gene: TRBV11-3
J gene: TRBJ2-1
D gene: TRBD1
clone size: .
CDR3 protein: CASPDRVEGNEQFF
CDR3 DNA: TGTGCTAGCCCAGACAGGGTAGAGGGCAATGAGCAGTTCTTC

V gene: TRBV7-2
J gene: TRBJ1-6
D gene: .
clone size: .
CDR3 protein: CASSFTESNSPLHF
CDR3 DNA: TGTGCCAGCAGCTTTACAGAGAGTAATTCACCCCTCCACTTT

V gene: TRBV15
J gene: TRBJ2-1
D gene: .
clone size: .
CDR3 protein: CATSRERTTTGEQFF
CDR3 DNA: TGTGCCACCAGCAGAGAACGGACTACCACGGGGGAGCAGTTCTTC

V gene: TRBV29-1
J gene: TRBJ1-1
D gene: .
clone size: .
CDR3 protein: CSYLLDNTEAFF
CDR3 DNA: TGCAGCTATCTGTTGGATAACACTGAAGCTTTCTTT

V gene: TRBV20-1
J gene: TRBJ1-5
D gene: .
clone size: .
CDR3 protein: CSAHSGSNQPQHF
CDR3 DNA: TGCAGTGCCCACTCGGGAAGCAATCAGCCCCAGCATTTT

V gene: TRBV20-1
J gene: TRBJ2-7
D gene: .
clone size: few
CDR3 protein: CSARQATTYEQYF
CDR3 DNA: TGCAGTGCGAGACAGGCCACAACCTACGAGCAGTACTTC

V gene: TRBV7-3
J gene: TRBJ1-1
D gene: .
clone size: .
CDR3 protein: CASSLVEGREAFF
CDR3 DNA: TGTGCCAGCAGCTTAGTCGAAGGGCGAGAAGCTTTCTTT

V gene: TRBV9
J gene: TRBJ2-5
D gene: .
clone size: many
CDR3 protein: CASSERDGETQYF
CDR3 DNA: TGTGCCAGCAGTGAAAGGGATGGAGAGACCCAGTACTTC

V gene: TRBV25-1
J gene: TRBJ2-1
D gene: TRBD1
clone size: .
CDR3 protein: CASSDYRDRIYNEQFF
CDR3 DNA: TGTGCCAGCAGTGACTACCGGGACAGAATCTACAATGAGCAGTTCTTC

V gene: TRBV11-2
J gene: TRBJ1-1
D gene: .
clone size: .
CDR3 protein: CASSLEFGAKNTEAFF
CDR3 DNA: TGTGCCAGCAGCTTAGAGTTTGGGGCAAAGAACACTGAAGCTTTCTTT

V gene: TRBV20-1
J gene: TRBJ1-1
D gene: .
clone size: .
CDR3 protein: CSARPDDRDAFF
CDR3 DNA: TGCAGTGCTAGACCAGACGATCGGGACGCTTTCTTT

V gene: TRBV10-3
J gene: TRBJ1-1
D gene: .
clone size: .
CDR3 protein: CAISVRTEAFF
CDR3 DNA: TGTGCCATCAGCGTCCGGACTGAAGCTTTCTTC

V gene: TRBV29-1
J gene: TRBJ1-2
D gene: .
clone size: .
CDR3 protein: CSVGPRLVEGYTF
CDR3 DNA: TGCAGCGTTGGACCCAGGCTGGTGGAGGGCTACACCTTC

V gene: TRBV10-1
J gene: TRBJ2-7
D gene: .
clone size: .
CDR3 protein: CASSSQRHGTSEEQYF
CDR3 DNA: TGTGCCAGCAGTTCGCAGAGGCATGGGACGTCGGAGGAGCAGTACTTC

V gene: TRBV9
J gene: TRBJ2-3
D gene: .
clone size: many
CDR3 protein: CASSVERLTDTQYF
CDR3 DNA: TGTGCCAGCAGCGTAGAGAGACTCACAGATACGCAGTATTTT

V gene: TRBV7-9
J gene: TRBJ1-1
D gene: .
clone size: .
CDR3 protein: CASSLGSDLKGVFF
CDR3 DNA: TGTGCCAGCAGCCTGGGTTCGGATCTAAAGGGGGTTTTCTTT

V gene: TRBV6-5
J gene: TRBJ1-1
D gene: .
clone size: .
CDR3 protein: CASRRAGFTEAFF
CDR3 DNA: TGTGCCAGCAGAAGGGCAGGGTTCACTGAAGCTTTCTTT

V gene: TRBV10-2
J gene: TRBJ2-1
D gene: TRBD2
clone size: .
CDR3 protein: CASSESGGAGGYNEQFF
CDR3 DNA: TGCGCCAGCAGTGAGTCGGGGGGGGCGGGAGGTTACAATGAGCAGTTCTTC

V gene: TRBV20-1
J gene: TRBJ2-3
D gene: TRBD2
clone size: .
CDR3 protein: CSARGRTRPSSDTQYF
CDR3 DNA: TGCAGTGCTAGAGGTCGGACTAGGCCATCGTCAGATACGCAGTATTTT

V gene: TRBV9
J gene: TRBJ1-2
D gene: .
clone size: .
CDR3 protein: CASSVWDDLAYGYTF
CDR3 DNA: TGTGCCAGCAGCGTATGGGATGATTTGGCCTATGGCTACACCTTC

V gene: TRBV9
J gene: TRBJ2-2
D gene: .
clone size: many
CDR3 protein: CASSVGGNTGELFF
CDR3 DNA: TGTGCCAGCAGCGTAGGAGGGAACACCGGGGAGCTGTTTTTT

V gene: TRBV5-5
J gene: TRBJ1-2
D gene: .
clone size: .
CDR3 protein: CASSQAGSVNYGYTF
CDR3 DNA: TGTGCCAGCAGCCAAGCGGGCAGCGTTAACTATGGCTACACCTTC